This T cell receptor (beta chain) was recovered during a study of identical twins. The study, taken as a whole, reports: Memory repertoires showed no such pattern, whereas abundant cord blood beta clonotypes carried fewer insertions.

TCRdb itself ran the 5' RACE reads through MiXCR, one entry per CDR3 protein. The sample yields around 690,000 distinct CDR3 sequences, 21% seen once. To note about this clonotype: Its antigen is not identified.

Germline CDR1 is SQVTM and CDR2 is ANQGSEA. This CDR3 is built from 13 residues. V was clipped by 6 bases and J by 5 bases, with 16 bases between them. The same data also went into a second study, on T cells expressing NK-cell markers. That source reports: Sorted CD3+CD56-NKG2C+, CD3+CD56+NKG2C+ and CD3+CD56+NKG2C- T cells supplied the TCR beta repertoires. Of eight sequenced donors, seven were HCMV-seropositive and one HCMV-seronegative. A range of about 1.0-8% of CD8+ T cells consisted of dominant NKG2C+ clonotypes in 6 or 7 donors.

The chain employs TRBV29-1 and TRBJ2-5, with D perhaps matching TRBD2 (6 bases). Sequences were obtained from PBMCs. This TCR was recovered from a woman under 30 in good health. CDR3 region: CSVLVGGRETQYF. The CDR3 DNA reads TGCAGCGTCTTGGTAGGAGGGAGGGAGACCCAGTACTTC.